One and the same sample provided the 16 T cell receptor beta chains below, sequenced in a study of Ad26.COV2.S vaccination and SARS-CoV-2 variants. This sample's treatment: around 19 received Ad26.COV2.S at low or high dose, single or two shots; about 5 received placebo; per-sample allocation not given. Samples analyzed were those drawn on day 63 after the first vaccine or placebo injection. Sequenced by immunoSEQ multiplex PCR; TCRdb stores in-frame clones only, minus some. The sample shows more than 400,000 clones, approximately 92% of them seen only once. Source: peripheral blood, taken in a trial of Ad26.COV2.S vaccine versus placebo. The receptors stem from a person between 18 and 65 years old who received the Ad26.COV2.S COVID-19 vaccine or a placebo.

The chain joins TRBV7-2 to TRBJ1-6; 7 positions match TRBD1. Per germline, CDR1 SGHTA and CDR2 FQGNSA. This CDR3 has 15 amino acids. V lost 5 bases and J lost 7; bases outside the gene matches: 8. CDR3 region: CASSMDRNLNSPLHF. For the CDR3, the DNA is TGTGCCAGCAGCATGGACAGGAATTTGAATTCACCCCTCCACTTT.

This clone was detected a few times. The chain couples TRBV5-6 to TRBJ2-7; D ambiguous. The V gene's germline CDR1 is SGHDT and CDR2 YYEEEE. V lost 4 bases to trimming and J lost 4 bases, with 18 bases between them. This CDR3 region has 15 residues. The CDR3 sequence: CASSLRGRVRYEQYF. CDR3 sequence (DNA): TGTGCCAGCAGCCTTCGTGGAAGGGTAAGGTACGAGCAGTACTTC. The entire variable domain, with the rest obtained from reference TRBV5-6 and TRBJ2-7, is as follows: DAGVTQSPTHLIKTRGQQVTLRCSPKSGHDTVSWYQQALGQGPQFIFQYYEEEERQRGNFPDRFSGHQFPNYSSELNVNALLLGDSALYLCASSLRGRVRYEQYFGPGTRLTVT.

The chain employs TRBV28 and TRBJ1-2; 9 nucleotides agree with TRBD1. V lost 1 base to trimming and J lost 7 bases; unmatched junction nucleotides: 10. The germline CDR1 and CDR2 sequences are MDHEN and SYDVKM. The CDR3 is made up of 16 amino acids. For the CDR3, the DNA is TGTGCCAGCAGTTTATTCTTGGACAGGGGCCGTTTTGGCTACACCTTC. Protein: CASSLFLDRGRFGYTF.

The gene calls are TRBV5-1 and TRBJ2-3; D is unclear. From germline, CDR1 is SGHRS and CDR2 YFSETQ. Trimming stripped 6 bases from V and 1 base from J, with 6 bases between. CDR3 size: 12 residues. The CDR3 is CASNPGTDTQYF. CDR3 DNA sequence: TGCGCCAGCAATCCGGGCACAGATACGCAGTATTTT. Full variable domain (missing parts from reference TRBV5-1 and TRBJ2-3): KAGVTQTPRYLIKTRGQQVTLSCSPISGHRSVSWYQQTPGQGLQFLFEYFSETQRNKGNFPGRFSGRQFSNSRSEMNVSTLELGDSALYLCASNPGTDTQYFGPGTRLTVL.

The V and J genes are TRBV6-2 or TRBV6-3 and TRBJ1-2; 8 bases fit TRBD1. The CDR3 runs to 15 residues. Trimming took 2 bases from V and 5 from J; bases not matched to a gene: 7. CDR1 and CDR2 from the germline V gene are MNHEY and SVGEGT. Written as DNA, the CDR3 is TGTGCCAGCAGTTACCCAACAGGGACAGGATATGGCTACACCTTC. This encodes CASSYPTGTGYGYTF.

This clone was seen once. The chain employs TRBV9 and TRBJ2-3; no reliable D call. V was clipped by 0 bases and J by 4 bases, with 3 bases between them. The CDR3 is 12 amino acids. The germline V gene has CDR1 SGDLS and CDR2 YYNGEE. This chain's CDR3 is CASSVASDTQYF. CDR3 coding DNA: TGTGCCAGCAGCGTAGCCTCAGATACGCAGTATTTT.

This clone was seen more than once but under ten times. DNA of the CDR3: TGCGCCAGCAGCCAAGATCAAAGGGGAACCTACGAGCAGTACTTC. Amino acids: CASSQDQRGTYEQYF. The chain uses TRBV4-3 and TRBJ2-7; possible D gene TRBD1, 5 bases. The length of the CDR3 is 15 residues. With 0 bases removed from V and 2 bases from J, the gap between germline ends came to 11 bases. Germline V gene sequence: CDR1 LGHNA, CDR2 YSLEER.

This chain links TRBV4-1 with TRBJ2-7; tentatively, D is TRBD2 (5 bases). V was shortened by 4 bases and J by 2 bases, with 9 bases between the two germline ends. This CDR3 spans 13 amino acids. Germline lookup yields CDR1 MGHRA and CDR2 YSYEKL. The CDR3 coding sequence is TGCGCCAGCAGCCTCGGGATTACCTACGAGCAGTACTTC. Protein product: CASSLGITYEQYF.

The gene calls are TRBV9 and TRBJ2-7; TRBD2 matches at 7 bases. The length of the CDR3 is 13 residues. With 4 bases clipped from V and 4 bases from J, the junction kept 5 bases outside the gene matches. In germline, CDR1 is SGDLS, CDR2 YYNGEE. The CDR3 region is CASSPTGGYEQYF. The CDR3 bases are TGTGCCAGCAGCCCCACCGGGGGGTACGAGCAGTACTTC.

The rearrangement links TRBV5-5 to TRBJ1-3; D is ambiguous. The CDR3 loop spans 16 amino acids. Trimming removed 0 bases at V and 0 bases at J, with 10 bases between. Looked up from germline, CDR1 is SGHKS and CDR2 is YYEKEE (reference sequence). This CDR3 is CASSLGFGDSGNTIYF. CDR3 DNA sequence: TGTGCCAGCAGCTTGGGGTTCGGAGACTCTGGAAACACCATATATTTT.

The CDR3 region is CASSLERHLYSNQPQHF. The CDR3 DNA sequence: TGTGCCAGCAGCTTAGAGAGACATCTCTATAGCAATCAGCCCCAGCATTTT. J is TRBJ1-5 and V is TRBV7-2; D gene unclear. Germline CDR1 and CDR2: SGHTA and FQGNSA. With 1 base removed from V and 0 bases from J, the gap between germline ends came to 13 bases. The CDR3 sequence is 17 residues long.

As regards this clone: The junction departs from germline at one end; a sequencing error may be responsible. This chain connects TRBV25-1 to TRBJ1-1; D not certain. The CDR3 sequence is 11 residues long. Germline V CDR1 and CDR2: MGHDK, SYGVNS. The CDR3, as DNA: TGTGCCAGCGGTGAGTTCCTTGAAGCTTTCTTT. This codes for CASGEFLEAFF. The full variable domain, its missing parts supplied by reference TRBV25-1 and TRBJ1-1, is EADIYQTPRYLVIGTGKKITLECSQTMGHDKMYWYQQDPGMELHLIHYSYGVNSTEKGDLSSESTVSRIRTEHFPLTLESARPSHTSQYLCASGEFLEAFFGQGTRLTVV.

This clone showed up just once. The rearrangement joins TRBV5-1 to TRBJ2-3; TRBD1 agrees at 8 bases. Trimming cost V 2 bases and J 6 bases; bases outside gene matches: 5. The germline V gene has CDR1 SGHRS and CDR2 YFSETQ. The CDR3 is 14 amino acids. This CDR3 reads CASSLGTGMDTQYF. The CDR3 bases are TGCGCCAGCAGCTTAGGGACAGGTATGGATACGCAGTATTTT.

The gene calls are TRBV7-6 and TRBJ2-5, with D tentatively TRBD1 (5 bases). The CDR3 loop spans 14 amino acids. CDR1 and CDR2 from the germline V gene are SGHVS and FNYEAQ. Trimming left V 2 bases short and J 2 bases short, with 9 bases between. CDR3 amino acids: CASSLFREQETQYF. In DNA form, the CDR3 reads TGTGCCAGCAGCTTATTCAGGGAACAAGAGACCCAGTACTTC. Looking up the rest from reference TRBV7-6 and TRBJ2-5 gives the full variable domain: GAGVSQSPRYKVTKRGQDVALRCDPISGHVSLYWYRQALGQGPEFLTYFNYEAQQDKSGLPNDRFSAERPEGSISTLTIQRTEQRDSAMYRCASSLFREQETQYFGPGTRLLVL.

The chain recombines TRBV30 with TRBJ2-1, with D perhaps TRBD2 (6 bases). V was shortened by 5 bases and J by 4 bases, with 9 bases between the two germline ends. This CDR3 has 12 residues. Germline V gene lookup returns CDR1 GTSNPN and CDR2 SVGIG (reference sequence). The CDR3 DNA sequence: TGTGCCTGGGGGGGACTTTACAATGAGCAGTTCTTC. Translation: CAWGGLYNEQFF.

The rearrangement uses TRBV27 and TRBJ1-1, with 10 bases matching TRBD1. In germline, CDR1 is MNHEY, CDR2 SMNVEV (reference sequence). This CDR3 region has 18 residues. J was trimmed by 5 bases and V by 3 bases; bases with no gene match: 15. CDR3 in DNA: TGTGCCAGCAGTTTCCTAGCCGGGACAGGGGCCCTTTGGACTGAAGCTTTCTTT. Protein sequence: CASSFLAGTGALWTEAFF.